Detailed here is one T cell receptor (beta chain). Its specific antigen is unknown. Nothing much larger sits one base from this clone, and base qualities are not available. TCRbeta CDR3 regions were amplified from genomic DNA by means of the immunoSEQ Assay, a bias-controlled multiplex PCR. From the authors' description of their analysis: Nucleated cell counts per sample were estimated from amplification of reference gene primers within the assay. Sequence reads were collapsed and filtered to measure the absolute abundance of every unique TCRbeta CDR3 rearrangement. For each sample, productive Simpson clonality was calculated as the square root of Simpson's diversity index across productive rearrangements. The table comes from immuneACCESS by way of TCRdb, which keeps in-frame sequences with V and J called. Part of the clones is missing from these tables; in studies checked, under half for an unresolved V gene and the rest for unknown reasons. V, J and clone size are taken as reported in that table, and D and trimming were inferred from the DNA itself. This sample lists 130,000 to 150,000 clones; 65% to 80% were detected once. About 1.9% of the sample is in the top ten clones.

Whole blood was collected in K2EDTA tubes by collaborating institutions according to the institutions' own protocols. Collaborator samples were shipped for TCRbeta analysis as frozen whole blood, isolated PBMCs, or DNA extracted from either sample type. This sample was included in a study of blood T cell repertoires in COVID-19 (TCRdb year 2020). A note on the overall study: Samples covering the acute and convalescent phases of COVID-19 were provided by collaborators in the United States, Italy and Spain. The material from the prospective study consisted of cDNA or gDNA derived from T cells, B-cell-depleted T cells, or PBMCs. Subjects who had been exposed to COVID-19, were actively infected with it, or had recovered from it provided the deeply sampled blood TCRbeta repertoires that made up the dataset. The repertoires were made available in a free public database intended to serve as a resource for research on the immune response to SARS-CoV-2. The samples were drawn from the first 160 participants of the ongoing ImmuneRACE study and from 1,254 subjects provided by 6 global collaborators. The sample metadata nearly always contained a de-identified subject ID, COVID-19 status, age in years and sex. Where available, HLA class I and class II types were taken from metadata supplied by the sample provider and were not determined by assay-based typing.

Relative to germline, V is missing 3 bases and J is missing 2 bases, with 7 bases of the junction outside any gene match. Reading from cysteine to phenylalanine, the CDR3 counts 16 amino acids. Of the read, only the CDR3 DNA is kept; its 48 bases are in frame from base 1. CDR1 is given as MNHEY and CDR2 as SMNVEV, both from the germline V gene (reference sequence). General findings and caveats noted by the study authors: How much clinical and demographic metadata was included differed by source and by participant, and the metadata was provided uncurated.

The sequenced sample was peripheral blood. The clonotype was recovered from a woman in her sixties or seventies with acute or convalescent COVID-19. The rearrangement joined TRBV27 to TRBJ2-7; TRBD1 agrees with 10 junctional bases. The CDR3 region reads CASSFSMGTGAYEQYF. The base sequence is TGTGCCAGCAGTTTTTCGATGGGGACAGGGGCCTACGAGCAGTACTTC.